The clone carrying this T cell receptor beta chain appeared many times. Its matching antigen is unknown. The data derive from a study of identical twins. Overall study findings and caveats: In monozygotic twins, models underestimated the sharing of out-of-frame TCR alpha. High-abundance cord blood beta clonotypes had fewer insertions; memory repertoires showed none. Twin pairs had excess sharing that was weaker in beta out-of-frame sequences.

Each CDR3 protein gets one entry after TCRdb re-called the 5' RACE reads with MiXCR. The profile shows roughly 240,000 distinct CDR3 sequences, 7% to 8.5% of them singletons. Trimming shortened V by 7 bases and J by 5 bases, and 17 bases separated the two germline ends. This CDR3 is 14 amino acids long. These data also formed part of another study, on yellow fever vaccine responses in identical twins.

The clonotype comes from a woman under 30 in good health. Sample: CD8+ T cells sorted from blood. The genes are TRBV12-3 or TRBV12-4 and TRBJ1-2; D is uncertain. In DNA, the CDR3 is TGTGCCAGCAACTCGGGAGGGAGGGATTATGGCTACACCTTC. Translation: CASNSGGRDYGYTF.